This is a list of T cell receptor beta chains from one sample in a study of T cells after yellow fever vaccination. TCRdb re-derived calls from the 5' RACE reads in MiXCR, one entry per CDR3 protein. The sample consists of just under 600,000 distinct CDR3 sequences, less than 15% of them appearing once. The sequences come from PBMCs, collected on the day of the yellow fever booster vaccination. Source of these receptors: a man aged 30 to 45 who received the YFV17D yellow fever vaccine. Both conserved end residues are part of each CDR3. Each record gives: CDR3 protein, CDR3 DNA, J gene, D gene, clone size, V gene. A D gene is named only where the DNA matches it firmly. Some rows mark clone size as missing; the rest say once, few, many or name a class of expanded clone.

CSATRDLLVEQYF,TGCAGTGCAACCCGGGACTTGCTCGTCGAGCAGTACTTC,TRBJ2-7,-,-,TRBV20-1
CASSLQGDAEAFF,TGTGCCAGCAGCCTACAGGGGGATGCTGAAGCTTTCTTT,TRBJ1-1,TRBD1,few,TRBV4-2
CASSPRLAGEAKNIQYF,TGTGCCAGCAGCCCGAGACTAGCGGGAGAGGCCAAAAACATTCAGTACTTC,TRBJ2-4,TRBD2,-,TRBV6-1
CASSLVVSTDTQYF,TGCGCCAGCAGCTTGGTCGTAAGCACAGATACGCAGTATTTT,TRBJ2-3,-,-,TRBV5-1
CASSSQAGLTDTQYF,TGTGCCAGCAGCTCCCAGGCGGGCCTCACAGATACGCAGTATTTT,TRBJ2-3,-,-,TRBV7-9
CSASESGFNEQYF,TGCAGTGCTAGTGAATCCGGTTTCAACGAGCAGTACTTC,TRBJ2-7,-,-,TRBV20-1
CASSFTAGDYYNEQFF,TGCGCCAGCAGCTTTACAGCGGGAGATTACTACAATGAGCAGTTCTTC,TRBJ2-1,TRBD2,few,TRBV5-1
CASSLETSGVGKQYF,TGTGCCAGCAGTTTAGAGACTAGCGGGGTTGGGAAGCAGTACTTC,TRBJ2-7,TRBD2,few,TRBV12-3/TRBV12-4
CSVSRDNKNIQYF,TGCAGTGTTTCCAGGGATAACAAAAACATTCAGTACTTC,TRBJ2-4,-,-,TRBV20-1
CASTFGGLNQPQHF,TGTGCCAGCACCTTCGGGGGCCTTAATCAGCCCCAGCATTTT,TRBJ1-5,-,-,TRBV7-9
CASSPVVASTDTQYF,TGTGCCAGCTCACCAGTCGTTGCTAGCACAGATACGCAGTATTTT,TRBJ2-3,-,-,TRBV18